This T cell receptor beta chain came from a study of molecular identifiers for immune sequencing clone quantification. One entry per CDR3 protein results from TCRdb running MiXCR on the PCR reads. Of more than 550,000 distinct CDR3 sequences listed, 25% are singletons. At least ten counts were recorded for this clonotype. An end of the junction does not agree with germline; a read error may underlie this. CDR1 and CDR2 (germline): SEHNR, FQNEAQ (reference sequence). The CDR3 consists of 13 residues. The clonotype comes from a human donor in good health. Some libraries in this study had Jurkat cell RNA spiked in. Sequencing input: naive CD8+ T cells from blood, with Jurkat cell RNA spiked in. Subset meaning: FACS-sorted CD8+CD4-CCR7+CD45RA+ naive T cells. The chain carries TRBV7-9 and TRBJ1-1; D is unclear. For the CDR3, the DNA is TGTGCCGGCAGTGGGCCGACGAACACTGAAGCTTTCTTT. Translating it yields CAGSGPTNTEAFF.